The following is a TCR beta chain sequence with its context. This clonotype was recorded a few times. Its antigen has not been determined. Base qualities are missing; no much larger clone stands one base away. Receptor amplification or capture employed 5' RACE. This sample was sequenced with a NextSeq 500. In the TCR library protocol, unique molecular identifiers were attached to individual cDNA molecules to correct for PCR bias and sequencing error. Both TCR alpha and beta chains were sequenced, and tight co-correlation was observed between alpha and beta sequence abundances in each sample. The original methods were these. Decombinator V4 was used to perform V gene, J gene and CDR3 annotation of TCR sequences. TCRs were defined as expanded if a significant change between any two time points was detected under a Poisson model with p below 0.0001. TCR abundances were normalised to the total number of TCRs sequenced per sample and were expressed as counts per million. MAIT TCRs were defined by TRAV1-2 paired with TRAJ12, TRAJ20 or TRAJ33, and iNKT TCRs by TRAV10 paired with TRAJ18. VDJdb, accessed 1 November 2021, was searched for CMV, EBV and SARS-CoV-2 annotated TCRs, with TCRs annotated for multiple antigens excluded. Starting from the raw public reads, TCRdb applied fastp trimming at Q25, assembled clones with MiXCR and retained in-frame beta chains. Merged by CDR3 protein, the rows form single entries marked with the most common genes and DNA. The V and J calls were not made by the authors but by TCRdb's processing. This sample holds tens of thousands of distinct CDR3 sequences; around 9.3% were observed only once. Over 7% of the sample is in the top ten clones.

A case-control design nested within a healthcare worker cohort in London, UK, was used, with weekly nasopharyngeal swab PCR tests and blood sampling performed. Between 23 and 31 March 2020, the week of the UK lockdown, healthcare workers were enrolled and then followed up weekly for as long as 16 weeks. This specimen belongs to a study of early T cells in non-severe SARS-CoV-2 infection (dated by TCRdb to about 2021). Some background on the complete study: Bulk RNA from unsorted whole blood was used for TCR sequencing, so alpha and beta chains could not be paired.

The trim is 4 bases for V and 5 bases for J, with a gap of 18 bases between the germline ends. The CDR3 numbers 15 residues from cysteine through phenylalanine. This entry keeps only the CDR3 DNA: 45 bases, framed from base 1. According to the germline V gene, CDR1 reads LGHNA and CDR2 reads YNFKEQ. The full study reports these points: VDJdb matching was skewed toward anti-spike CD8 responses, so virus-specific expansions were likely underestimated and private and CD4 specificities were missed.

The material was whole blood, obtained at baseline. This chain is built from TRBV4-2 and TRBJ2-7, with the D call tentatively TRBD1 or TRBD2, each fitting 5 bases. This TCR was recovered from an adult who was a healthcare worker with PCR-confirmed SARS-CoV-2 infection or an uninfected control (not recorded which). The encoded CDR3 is CASSRDGPQVDEQYF. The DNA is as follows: TGTGCCAGCAGCCGGGACGGTCCCCAGGTAGACGAGCAGTACTTC.